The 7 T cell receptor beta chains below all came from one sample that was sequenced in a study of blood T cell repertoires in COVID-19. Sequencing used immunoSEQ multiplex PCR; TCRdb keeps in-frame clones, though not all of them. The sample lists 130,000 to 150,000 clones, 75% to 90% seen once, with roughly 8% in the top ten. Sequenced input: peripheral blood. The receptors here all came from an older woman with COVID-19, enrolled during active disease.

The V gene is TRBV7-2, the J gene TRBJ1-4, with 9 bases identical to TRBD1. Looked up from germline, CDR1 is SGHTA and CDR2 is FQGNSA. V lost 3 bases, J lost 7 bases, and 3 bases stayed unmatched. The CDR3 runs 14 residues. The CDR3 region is CASSLGQGLEKLFF. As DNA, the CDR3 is TGTGCCAGCAGCTTGGGACAGGGTCTTGAAAAACTGTTTTTT.

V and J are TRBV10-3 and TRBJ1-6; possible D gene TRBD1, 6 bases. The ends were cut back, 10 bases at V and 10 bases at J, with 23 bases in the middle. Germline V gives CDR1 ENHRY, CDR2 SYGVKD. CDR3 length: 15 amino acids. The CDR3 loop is CATTTGHAVGSPLHF. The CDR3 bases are TGTGCCACTACGACAGGTCACGCTGTTGGATCACCCCTCCACTTT.

DNA for the CDR3: TGTGCCAGCAGTTTATTGGAGGACGCTGAAGCTTTCTTT. As protein: CASSLLEDAEAFF. The chain recombines TRBV12-3 or TRBV12-4 with TRBJ1-1, with D hard to call. This CDR3 has 13 amino acids. The germline V and J ends were trimmed by 2 bases and 6 bases, with 10 bases remaining between them.

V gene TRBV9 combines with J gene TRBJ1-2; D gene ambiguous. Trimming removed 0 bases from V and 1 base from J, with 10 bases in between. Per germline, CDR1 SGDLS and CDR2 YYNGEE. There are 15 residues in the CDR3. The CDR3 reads CASSVEAGLNYGYTF. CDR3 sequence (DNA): TGTGCCAGCAGCGTAGAGGCAGGACTTAACTATGGCTACACCTTC.

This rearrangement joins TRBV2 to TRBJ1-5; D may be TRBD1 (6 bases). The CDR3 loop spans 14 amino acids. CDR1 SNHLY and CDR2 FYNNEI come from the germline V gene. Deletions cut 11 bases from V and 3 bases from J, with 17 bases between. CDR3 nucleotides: TGTGCCGGCAAAGGGGGTCGGGACAATCAGCCCCAGCATTTT. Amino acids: CAGKGGRDNQPQHF.

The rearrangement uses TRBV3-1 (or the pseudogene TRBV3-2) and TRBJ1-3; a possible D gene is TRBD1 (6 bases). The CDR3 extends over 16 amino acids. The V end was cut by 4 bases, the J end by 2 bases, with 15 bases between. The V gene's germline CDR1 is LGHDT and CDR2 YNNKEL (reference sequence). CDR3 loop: CASSPTLRTAGNTIYF. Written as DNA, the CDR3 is TGTGCCAGCAGCCCTACGCTAAGGACAGCTGGAAACACCATATATTTT.

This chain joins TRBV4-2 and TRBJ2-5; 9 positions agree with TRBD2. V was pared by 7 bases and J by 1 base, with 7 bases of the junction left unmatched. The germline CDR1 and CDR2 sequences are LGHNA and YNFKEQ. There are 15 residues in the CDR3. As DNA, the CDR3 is TGTGCCAGCATCTATAGCGGGGGATCCCAAGAGACCCAGTACTTC. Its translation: CASIYSGGSQETQYF.